Following are 8 T cell receptor beta chains from one sample sequenced in a study of shared T cell receptors in the human thymus. Produced via immunoSEQ multiplex PCR; TCRdb's table is partial and in-frame only. The sample carries hundreds of thousands of clones, roughly 86% recorded once. In addition, the sample was reused for a study of human thymus T cells.

Sequencing was carried out using thymocytes. The source is a boy less than two years old with a congenital heart defect.

This clone was counted only a few times. The rearrangement joins TRBV29-1 to TRBJ1-1; the D gene is possibly TRBD1 (6 bases). Germline-derived CDR1 and CDR2 are SQVTM and ANQGSEA. The V and J ends lost 8 bases and 5 bases respectively, with 15 bases between them. The CDR3 is made up of 12 amino acids. This CDR3 reads CSTNSRGTEAFF. The CDR3, as DNA: TGCAGCACAAACAGTAGGGGGACTGAAGCTTTCTTT.

This chain links TRBV4-3 with TRBJ2-7, with TRBD1 matching over 8 bases. Germline CDR1 LGHNA, CDR2 YSLEER. CDR3 size: 13 residues. V lost 2 bases to trimming and J lost 6 bases; unmatched junction nucleotides: 3. Written as DNA, the CDR3 is TGCGCCAGCAGCCAAAGGACAGGGTCCGAGCAGTACTTC. This sequence encodes CASSQRTGSEQYF.

V usage is TRBV12-5 and J usage is TRBJ2-1, with D possibly being TRBD1 (6 bases). Germline CDR1 LGHNT, CDR2 FRNRAP. This CDR3 region has 17 residues. Deletions cut 0 bases from V and 7 bases from J, with 19 bases between. The CDR3 here is CASGLVLGGISGNEQFF. As DNA, the CDR3 is TGTGCTAGTGGTTTGGTACTTGGGGGCATCTCGGGGAATGAGCAGTTCTTC. Looking up the rest from reference TRBV12-5 and TRBJ2-1 gives the full variable domain: DARVTQTPRHKVTEMGQEVTMRCQPILGHNTVFWYRQTMMQGLELLAYFRNRAPLDDSGMPKDRFSAEMPDATLATLKIQPSEPRDSAVYFCASGLVLGGISGNEQFFGPGTRLTVL.

CDR3 amino acids: CASSQEEVRGQYSDGYTF. CDR3 DNA sequence: TGCGCCAGCAGCCAAGAGGAGGTCAGGGGGCAATATAGTGATGGCTACACCTTC. The genes are TRBV4-3 and TRBJ1-2; 8 bases fit TRBD1. Germline V CDR1 and CDR2: LGHNA, YSLEER. The CDR3 is made up of 18 amino acids. V shed 0 bases, J shed 6 bases, and the junction held 15 bases outside the gene matches.

The chain is built from TRBV7-2 and TRBJ2-2, with 9 bases fitting TRBD1. Germline V gene lookup returns CDR1 SGHTA and CDR2 FQGNSA. After removal of 1 base from V and 5 bases from J, the junction contained 2 bases not matched to a gene. This CDR3 region has 15 residues. The DNA of the CDR3 is TGTGCCAGCAGCTTAGGACAGGGGGGGACCGGGGAGCTGTTTTTT. Protein sequence: CASSLGQGGTGELFF.

V gene TRBV7-8 combines with J gene TRBJ2-7, with 7 bases aligning to TRBD1. The CDR3 extends over 15 amino acids. The ends lost 1 base at V and 4 bases at J; junction bases unmatched: 7. Germline CDR1 SGHVS, CDR2 FQNEAQ. CDR3 amino acids: CASSLGTGQMYEQYF. CDR3 DNA: TGTGCCAGCAGCTTAGGGACAGGACAAATGTACGAGCAGTACTTC. Combining the CDR3 with reference TRBV7-8 and TRBJ2-7 gives the whole variable domain GAGVSQSPRYKVAKRGQDVALRCDPISGHVSLFWYQQALGQGPEFLTYFQNEAQLDKSGLPSDRFFAERPEGSVSTLKIQRTQQEDSAVYLCASSLGTGQMYEQYFGPGTRLTVT.

This chain links TRBV4-2 with TRBJ2-7; weak D call: TRBD1 (6 bases). Germline-derived CDR1 and CDR2 are LGHNA and YNFKEQ. The length of the CDR3 is 16 residues. V gave up 1 base and J gave up 5 bases, with 18 bases separating them. The CDR3 DNA follows: TGTGCCAGCAGCCAAGCCCCAGTATCACAGGGCCACGAGCAGTACTTC. Translation gives CASSQAPVSQGHEQYF.

The V gene is TRBV12-5, the J gene TRBJ2-7; 7 positions match TRBD1. Germline V gene lookup returns CDR1 LGHNT and CDR2 FRNRAP. The CDR3 runs to 14 residues. V dropped 2 bases and J dropped 7; count of bases not matched to a gene: 8. CDR3 DNA sequence: TGTGCTAGTGGTTTGATCCCCGCAGGGGGAGAGCAGTACTTC. Its translation: CASGLIPAGGEQYF.